This TCR beta chain was sequenced during a study of T cell responses to AZD1222 COVID-19 vaccine. Overall study findings and caveats: Across spike, vaccine-associated CD4 TCRs were found, dominant at 160-218 and 743-854.

About this clone: Its antigen is not identified.

Libraries were prepared by immunoSEQ multiplex PCR; TCRdb keeps only in-frame clonotypes and omits some of them. The sample carries about 94,000 clones, roughly 90% recorded once. Germline V gene data show CDR1 as MNHEY and CDR2 as SVGAGI. This CDR3 is built from 13 residues. J gave up 5 bases and V 5 bases, and 4 bases lay outside the gene matches. Second doses at about 4 or about 12 weeks were pooled. The material was peripheral blood, obtained 28 days after the second AZD1222 dose. V is TRBV6-5 and J is TRBJ1-1; 8 bases map to TRBD1. The TCR originated in an adult who received the AZD1222 COVID-19 vaccine. CDR3 nucleotides: TGTGCCAGCAGTCAGACAGGGGCAACTGAAGCTTTCTTT. As protein: CASSQTGATEAFF.